This entry lists 27 T cell receptor beta chains sequenced from one sample in a study of Graves' ophthalmopathy and Graves' hyperthyroidism. Transcripts of RNA were the source for amplifying TCR beta CDR3 regions. HTBI primers primed a first-round RT-PCR, and a second-round multiplex PCR followed. TCRdb called the multiplex PCR reads again in MiXCR, with one record for every CDR3 protein. The table shows hundreds of thousands of distinct CDR3 sequences, with about 21% occurring only once. The sequenced material came from peripheral blood. These receptors came from a woman between 18 and 30 years old with stable Graves' hyperthyroidism.

This clonotype was seen at least ten times. The chain links TRBV20-1 to TRBJ2-5; D assignment may be TRBD1 or TRBD2 (6 bases each). Trimming cost V 5 bases and J 5 bases, with 15 bases left between them. The germline gives CDR1 DFQATT, CDR2 SNEGSKA (reference sequence). The CDR3 contains 13 residues. The DNA for the CDR3 is TGCAGTGCTTACGGGGGCGGATCGGAGACCCAGTACTTC. As protein: CSAYGGGSETQYF.

This clonotype was found many times. The chain is built from TRBV6-2 or TRBV6-3 and TRBJ1-5, with D perhaps matching TRBD1 (6 bases). V shed 2 bases and J shed 0 bases, with 14 bases lying between them. In germline, CDR1 is MNHEY, CDR2 SVGEGT. The CDR3 is made up of 17 amino acids. This CDR3 is CASSYGTGPYSNQPQHF. CDR3 nucleotides: TGTGCCAGCAGTTACGGTACAGGGCCTTATAGCAATCAGCCCCAGCATTTT.

This clonotype was observed at least ten times. The chain couples TRBV5-1 to TRBJ1-1; D not certain. The ends were cut back, 0 bases at V and 1 base at J, with 10 bases in the middle. Germline CDR1 and CDR2: SGHRS and YFSETQ. This CDR3 region has 15 residues. CDR3 region: CASSLDGIGNTEAFF. The DNA for the CDR3 is TGCGCCAGCAGCTTGGATGGGATCGGGAACACTGAAGCTTTCTTT.

This clonotype was counted many times. The chain is built from TRBV2 and TRBJ1-5, with 9 bases matching TRBD1. The CDR3 runs to 14 residues. The germline gives CDR1 SNHLY, CDR2 FYNNEI. Trimming took 6 bases from V and 7 from J; bases not matched to a gene: 7. CDR3 in DNA: TGTGCCAGCAGCGCTACAGGGGGCGGGCAGCCCCAGCATTTT. Translation gives CASSATGGGQPQHF.

This chain joins TRBV4-2 and TRBJ1-1; no firm D call. The CDR3 contains 12 residues. Trimming stripped 4 bases from V and 9 bases from J, with 12 bases between. Germline lookup yields CDR1 LGHNA and CDR2 YNFKEQ. CDR3 amino acids: CASSRETGKAFF. Written as DNA, the CDR3 is TGTGCCAGCAGCCGGGAAACCGGGAAAGCTTTCTTT.

This clonotype was picked up many times. V usage is TRBV7-9 and J usage is TRBJ2-7, with unresolved D. Per germline, CDR1 SEHNR and CDR2 FQNEAQ (reference sequence). V was clipped by 5 bases and J by 2 bases, with 13 bases between them. The CDR3 runs 14 residues. The CDR3 loop reads CASSPIGPTYEQYF. In DNA, the CDR3 is TGTGCCAGCAGCCCGATCGGACCGACCTACGAGCAGTACTTC. The whole variable domain, remainder taken from reference TRBV7-9 and TRBJ2-7, is DTGVSQNPRHKITKRGQNVTFRCDPISEHNRLYWYRQTLGQGPEFLTYFQNEAQLEKSRLLSDRFSAERPKGSFSTLEIQRTEQGDSAMYLCASSPIGPTYEQYFGPGTRLTVT.

This clonotype was detected many times. The chain links TRBV29-1 to TRBJ1-1; D uncertain. Germline lookup yields CDR1 SQVTM and CDR2 ANQGSEA. Trimming took 4 bases from V and 4 from J, leaving 7 bases between them. The CDR3 extends over 11 amino acids. CDR3 amino acids: CSVVAATEAFF. CDR3 DNA sequence: TGCAGCGTTGTTGCAGCCACTGAAGCTTTCTTT. Full variable domain (remainder filled in from reference TRBV29-1 and TRBJ1-1): SAVISQKPSRDICQRGTSLTIQCQVDSQVTMMFWYRQQPGQSLTLIATANQGSEATYESGFVIDKFPISRPNLTFSTLTVSNMSPEDSSIYLCSVVAATEAFFGQGTRLTVV.

This clonotype was seen ten or more times. The chain has TRBV28 and TRBJ2-5, with 8 bases matching TRBD1. J lost 5 bases, V lost 5 bases, and 7 bases had no gene match. Germline CDR1 MDHEN, CDR2 SYDVKM. This CDR3 is 14 amino acids long. CDR3 sequence: CASSRAGGSETQYF. For the CDR3, the DNA is TGTGCCAGCAGTAGGGCAGGGGGCAGCGAGACCCAGTACTTC.

This clonotype was recorded at least ten times. The V gene is TRBV12-3 or TRBV12-4, the J gene TRBJ1-5; the D is unclear. This CDR3 contains 14 residues. Trimming took 6 bases from V and 4 from J, leaving 13 bases between them. CDR3 in DNA: TGTGCCAGCAGGCGAGGGAACGGTAATCAGCCCCAGCATTTT. This encodes CASRRGNGNQPQHF.

This clonotype has a count of ten or more. The gene calls are TRBV20-1 and TRBJ1-2; 7 positions agree with TRBD1. Germline V CDR1 and CDR2: DFQATT, SNEGSKA (reference sequence). Trimming at V came to 5 bases and at J to 5 bases, leaving 8 bases not matched to a gene. The CDR3 loop spans 13 amino acids. The CDR3 reads CSAPSTGTYGYTF. CDR3 bases: TGCAGTGCTCCCTCGACAGGGACGTATGGCTACACCTTC.

This clonotype was detected only a few times. A clone one base away is much larger, so this may be a read error. The DNA for the CDR3 is TGTGCCAGCAGCTTAGTCCGGGAACAAGAGTCCCAGTACTTC. Translation gives CASSLVREQESQYF. The chain joins TRBV11-3 to TRBJ2-5; weak D call: TRBD2 (5 bases). CDR3 length: 14 residues. Germline CDR1 SGHNT, CDR2 YENEEA.

The chain employs TRBV12-3 or TRBV12-4 and TRBJ2-3; 11 bases are shared with TRBD2. The CDR3 is made up of 16 amino acids. V trimming: 6 bases; J trimming: 1 base; junction bases outside the gene matches: 6. CDR3 protein: CASSPTLAGGTDTQYF. The CDR3 DNA reads as TGTGCCAGCAGCCCCACACTAGCGGGGGGCACAGATACGCAGTATTTT.

Ten or more counts support this clonotype. This chain links TRBV15 with TRBJ2-5, with TRBD2 matching over 11 bases. The CDR3 is 15 residues long. From germline, CDR1 is LNHNV and CDR2 YYDKDF (reference sequence). The V segment lost 2 bases and the J segment 4 bases; nucleotides outside the gene matches: 3. The CDR3: CATSRLAGGGETQYF. CDR3 in DNA: TGTGCCACCAGCAGACTAGCGGGAGGCGGAGAGACCCAGTACTTC. Full variable domain (missing parts from reference TRBV15 and TRBJ2-5): DAMVIQNPRYQVTQFGKPVTLSCSQTLNHNVMYWYQQKSSQAPKLLFHYYDKDFNNEADTPDNFQSRRPNTSFCFLDIRSPGLGDTAMYLCATSRLAGGGETQYFGPGTRLLVL.

This clonotype was recorded at least ten times. This chain uses TRBV29-1 with TRBJ2-2; 7 bases are a match to TRBD1. The CDR3 contains 13 residues. J was trimmed by 7 bases and V by 5 bases; bases with no gene match: 7. Germline lookup yields CDR1 SQVTM and CDR2 ANQGSEA. The CDR3 here is CSVHDRVGGELFF. In DNA, the CDR3 is TGCAGCGTTCACGACAGGGTAGGCGGGGAGCTGTTTTTT.

This sequence joins TRBV13 and TRBJ2-7, with D unclear. V dropped 8 bases and J dropped 6 bases, with 17 bases sitting between them. Per germline, CDR1 PRHDT and CDR2 FYEKMQ (reference sequence). The CDR3 is 13 residues long. CDR3 sequence: CASGPGPRGEQYF. CDR3 nucleotide sequence: TGTGCCAGCGGTCCCGGACCGAGAGGCGAGCAGTACTTC.

The sample holds many counts of this clonotype. The V and J genes are TRBV12-3 or TRBV12-4 and TRBJ2-7, with D perhaps TRBD1 or TRBD2 (5 bases each). V was clipped by 0 bases and J by 6 bases, with 9 bases between them. The CDR3 totals 13 residues. The CDR3 loop is CASSLARGTEQYF. The CDR3 DNA reads TGTGCCAGCAGTTTAGCGAGGGGAACCGAGCAGTACTTC.

This clonotype was seen at least ten times. The chain is built from TRBV4-3 and TRBJ1-1; D remains ambiguous. The CDR3 is 13 amino acids. Per the germline V gene, CDR1 is LGHNA and CDR2 is YSLEER. Trimming shortened V by 5 bases and J by 2 bases, and 9 bases separated the two germline ends. The CDR3 DNA follows: TGCGCCAGCAGCTATGCCAGTAACACTGAAGCTTTCTTT. Translating gives CASSYASNTEAFF.

Points on this clonotype: At one boundary the junction diverges from the germline segment, which might be a read error. The rearrangement uses TRBV7-2 and TRBJ1-5; D is ambiguous. The CDR3 length is 13 residues. Germline lookup yields CDR1 SGHTA and CDR2 FQGNSA. CDR3 protein: CTSSLAHNQPQRF. CDR3 bases: TGTACCAGCAGCTTAGCCCACAATCAGCCCCAGCGTTTT.

This clonotype has ten or more counts. The gene calls are TRBV30 and TRBJ2-7, with a weak D call TRBD2 (6 bases). V lost 0 bases to trimming and J lost 3 bases, with 12 bases between them. In germline, CDR1 is GTSNPN, CDR2 SVGIG (reference sequence). The CDR3 covers 14 residues. The CDR3 region is CAWSVRGYNYEQYF. The CDR3 region has the DNA TGTGCCTGGAGTGTACGGGGGTATAACTACGAGCAGTACTTC.

The rearrangement joins TRBV12-3 or TRBV12-4 to TRBJ2-7, with 7 bases lining up with TRBD1. With 5 bases clipped from V and 0 bases from J, the junction kept 10 bases outside the gene matches. The CDR3 has 16 amino acids. The CDR3 DNA reads TGTGCCAGCAGTCGGGACAGCTACTTCTACTCCTACGAGCAGTACTTC. It encodes CASSRDSYFYSYEQYF.

This clonotype occurred many times. The chain couples TRBV28 to TRBJ2-2; D is possibly TRBD2 (7 bases). Trimming left V 5 bases short and J 5 bases short, with 15 bases between. CDR1 is MDHEN and CDR2 is SYDVKM in the germline V gene. The CDR3 loop spans 15 amino acids. The DNA of the CDR3 is TGTGCCAGCAGTCGTACAGGGAGGGTGACCGGGGAGCTGTTTTTT. It specifies CASSRTGRVTGELFF.

This chain joins TRBV6-1 and TRBJ1-2; perhaps TRBD1 as D (5 bases). Trimming left V 2 bases short and J 6 bases short, with 13 bases between. The CDR3 sequence is 14 residues long. CDR1 and CDR2 (germline): MNHNS, SASEGT. CDR3 residues: CASSELAGKDGYTF. The CDR3 nucleotides are TGTGCCAGCAGTGAACTCGCAGGGAAAGATGGCTACACCTTC.

The V gene is TRBV12-3 or TRBV12-4, the J gene TRBJ2-5, with D unresolved. The ends were cut back, 6 bases at V and 4 bases at J, with 15 bases in the middle. The CDR3 runs to 14 residues. CDR3 in DNA: TGTGCCAGCAGCTTCGGCGGACGGAGAGAGACCCAGTACTTC. The encoded protein is CASSFGGRRETQYF.

This clonotype was picked up many times. V and J are TRBV2 and TRBJ2-7; the D is unclear. Germline V gene data show CDR1 as SNHLY and CDR2 as FYNNEI. This CDR3 region has 11 residues. CDR3 region: CATQYTEEQYF. The DNA of the CDR3 is TGTGCTACCCAATACACCGAAGAGCAGTACTTC.

This clonotype was detected ten times or more. The rearrangement joins TRBV19 to TRBJ1-5; 9 bases agree with TRBD1. This CDR3 region has 14 residues. The junction had 8 bases not matched to a gene; V was cut back by 6 bases and J by 8 bases. CDR1 is LNHDA, CDR2 SQIVND, per germline (reference sequence). This chain's CDR3 is CASRLQGAREPQHF. The DNA for the CDR3 is TGTGCCAGTAGGTTACAGGGGGCACGAGAGCCCCAGCATTTT.

This clonotype has at least ten counts. This rearrangement joins TRBV20-1 to TRBJ1-6; D perhaps matches TRBD1 (6 bases). The germline V gene encodes CDR1 DFQATT and CDR2 SNEGSKA (reference sequence). This CDR3 contains 14 residues. V lost 3 bases and J lost 7, with 13 bases in between. The CDR3 region has the DNA TGCAGTGCTAGTTCGGGGGGCGAAAATTCACCCCTCCACTTT. Encoded protein: CSASSGGENSPLHF.

The table lists this clonotype with many counts. The V and J genes are TRBV7-2 and TRBJ2-5, with a weak D call TRBD2 (5 bases). V lost 0 bases to trimming and J lost 3 bases, with 8 bases between them. Germline loops: CDR1 SGHTA, CDR2 FQGNSA. The CDR3 extends over 14 amino acids. CDR3: CASSLAGEKETQYF. CDR3 DNA: TGTGCCAGCAGCTTAGCTGGGGAGAAAGAGACCCAGTACTTC.